This T cell receptor (beta chain) came from a study of blood T cell repertoires in COVID-19. This CDR3 spans 13 amino acids. Per germline, CDR1 SEHNR and CDR2 FQNEAQ (reference sequence). Trimming took 1 base from V and 8 from J, leaving 11 bases between them. Authors' data handling: Estimation of nucleated cell counts relied on the amplification of reference gene primers. Produced via immunoSEQ multiplex PCR; TCRdb's table is partial and in-frame only. V and J calls and clone size are those listed in that table; D and trimming were worked out from the DNA. The repertoire holds 50,000 to 75,000 clones, with 70% to 80% as singletons. This clone was detected a few times.

The chain joins TRBV7-9 to TRBJ1-2; D gene unclear. This sequence originates from a man between 60 and 70 years old with acute or convalescent COVID-19. The sequencing sample was made of peripheral blood. The CDR3 sequence: CASSLGTYGGYTF. As DNA, the CDR3 is TGTGCCAGCAGCTTAGGGACTTACGGGGGCTACACCTTC.